This T cell receptor beta chain was profiled in a study of technical replicates of blood from a few donors. The CDR3 has 13 amino acids. Per the germline V gene, CDR1 is MNHNS and CDR2 is SASEGT. Trimming pared 4 bases from V and 9 bases from J, leaving 10 bases between. The assay was immunoSEQ multiplex PCR, and TCRdb's table has in-frame clones only and misses some. The sample comprises nearly 80,000 clones, 85% to 95% of which are singletons, and 0.35% to 0.45% rests with the top ten. The clonotype was recovered from a human donor in good health. The rearrangement joins TRBV6-1 to TRBJ2-6; the D is unclear. The sample consisted of T cells isolated from PBMCs. The CDR3 DNA is TGTGCCAGCAGTGCCACAGCTTACAACGTCCTGACTTTC. As protein: CASSATAYNVLTF.